The 5 T cell receptor beta chains given below trace back to one sample, sequenced in a study of shared T cell receptors in the human thymus. Clones were sequenced by immunoSEQ multiplex PCR, and TCRdb holds only the in-frame ones, with some missing. There are about 380,000 clones in the sample; 95% occur only once, and roughly 0.02% lies in the top ten. The specimen was thymocytes. These receptors were taken from a human donor.

The V and J genes are TRBV30 and TRBJ2-1, with 8 bases that match TRBD2. V trimming: 4 bases; J trimming: 4 bases; junction bases outside the gene matches: 6. The CDR3 loop spans 14 amino acids. Germline CDR1 reads GTSNPN; CDR2 reads SVGIG (reference sequence). This CDR3 reads CAWTPTSAYNEQFF. The DNA of the CDR3 is TGTGCCTGGACGCCGACTAGCGCTTACAATGAGCAGTTCTTC.

V gene TRBV5-5 combines with J gene TRBJ1-5, with D unclear. V lost 0 bases to trimming and J lost 4 bases, with 17 bases between them. The length of the CDR3 is 17 residues. Per the germline V gene, CDR1 is SGHKS and CDR2 is YYEKEE (reference sequence). The DNA for the CDR3 is TGTGCCAGCAGCTTGGCCATTCCAGGCAGGAGGAATCAGCCCCAGCATTTT. Its translation: CASSLAIPGRRNQPQHF.

Turning to this clone: One end of the junction does not line up with germline, which may come from a read error. The rearrangement links TRBV7-2 to TRBJ2-7, with 7 bases lining up with TRBD1. This CDR3 region has 14 residues. CDR1 and CDR2 (germline): SGHTA, FQGNSA. The DNA for the CDR3 is TGTGCCAGCAGCTTAGCCTATACAGGGGACACCGAAGACTTC. Amino acid sequence: CASSLAYTGDTEDF.

The chain is built from TRBV5-4 and TRBJ2-1; D is possibly TRBD2 (5 bases). Trimming left V 9 bases short and J 5 bases short, with 15 bases between. Germline V gene sequence: CDR1 SGHNT, CDR2 YYREEE (reference sequence). The CDR3 is 13 amino acids. Here the CDR3 DNA reads TGTGCCACAGACTATAGCCGGGACAATGAGCAGTTCTTC. Its protein is CATDYSRDNEQFF.

This CDR3 reads CASSLGLGRSGELFF. In DNA, the CDR3 is TGTGCCAGCAGCTTAGGTTTGGGGAGGAGTGGGGAGCTGTTTTTT. The rearrangement links TRBV11-2 to TRBJ2-2; possibly TRBD2 for D (6 bases). V lost 1 base and J lost 8, with 14 bases in between. Germline-derived CDR1 and CDR2 are SGHAT and FQNNGV. This CDR3 is 15 amino acids long.